This T cell receptor beta chain was identified in a study of low-dose radiotherapy and immunotherapy resistance in tumors. The wider study: Cohort 2 was treated with 1 Gy per fraction every two weeks, amounting to 13 Gy across 26 weeks.

TRAV- and TRBV-specific primers primed first-strand cDNA, covering alpha and beta chains. With a V-primer adapter and a constant-region primer, TCRs were amplified for roughly 20 PCR cycles. TCRdb processed the reads anew with MiXCR; each CDR3 protein has one entry. The sample consists of roughly 32,000 distinct CDR3 sequences, around 50% of them appearing once. Time point described: after trial treatment. Described treatment: LDRT plus nivolumab, ipilimumab, low-dose cyclophosphamide and aspirin (RACIN trial). A word on this clonotype: This is likely an artifact of a read error, given a far larger clone one base away.

The input for sequencing was PBMCs, taken after low-dose radiotherapy plus immunotherapy. This sequence was found in a male donor with gallbladder cancer.

The CDR3 loop reads CASSSTGGAGGTQYF. DNA for the CDR3: TGTGCCAGCAGCTCCACCGGGGGGGCCGGGGGGACCCAGTACTTC. The rearrangement links TRBV16 to TRBJ2-5; 8 bases line up with TRBD2. CDR3 length: 15 amino acids. V gave up 5 bases and J gave up 7 bases; unmatched junction bases: 12. CDR1 is KGHSY, CDR2 FQNENV, per germline.